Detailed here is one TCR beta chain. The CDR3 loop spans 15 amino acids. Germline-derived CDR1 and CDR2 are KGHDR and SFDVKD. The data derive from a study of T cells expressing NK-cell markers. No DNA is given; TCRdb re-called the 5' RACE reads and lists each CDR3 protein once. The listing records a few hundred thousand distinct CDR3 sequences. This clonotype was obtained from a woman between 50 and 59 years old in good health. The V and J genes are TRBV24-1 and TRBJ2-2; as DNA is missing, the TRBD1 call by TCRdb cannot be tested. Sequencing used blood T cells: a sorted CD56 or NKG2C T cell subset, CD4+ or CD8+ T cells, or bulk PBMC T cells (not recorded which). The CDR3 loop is CATSDPRTKSGELFF.